This T cell receptor (beta chain) is from a study of T cell responses to AZD1222 COVID-19 vaccine (dated by TCRdb to the early 2020s). About the investigation overall: Because spike-specific TCR depth and breadth did not differ between the two schedules, AZD1222 recipients who got a second dose at roughly 4 weeks were pooled with those who got a second dose at roughly 12 weeks. Trial participants were enrolled into age subgroups of 18-55, 56-69 and 70-plus years, which contained about 150, 27 and 61 TCR-sequenced participants, respectively. TCR sequencing was performed for approximately 240 trial participants, of whom around 200 were given two doses of AZD1222 and about 25 were given two doses of MenACWY control vaccine.

The CDR3 regions of human TCRbeta chains were analyzed by immunosequencing. In the original analysis: TCRs in the repertoires were matched against a reference library of SARS-CoV-2-specific TCRs that had been generated with the MIRA antigen-specificity platform. Breadth was defined as the fraction of unique TCRs that were SARS-CoV-2-associated, and depth was defined as the fraction of total T cells that were SARS-CoV-2-associated. Each spike-specific TCR was assigned to its reactive spike region and to a CD4 or CD8 class using the MIRA data. Log10-transformed breadth and depth values were compared by one-way ANOVA with Sidak's multiple comparisons tests. TCRdb obtained this table from immuneACCESS and retained in-frame rearrangements with V and J assigned. These tables miss some clones; where compared with another copy, unresolved V genes account for less than half of the shortfall, and the remainder is unexplained. That table gives V, J and clone size, and the DNA gave D and trimming. This sample has 160,000 or so clones in its table, and roughly 90% of those were observed once. The top ten clonotypes cover 5.5% of the sample.

Regarding this clone: The specificity of this receptor is unknown. Base quality data are lacking; no much larger clone is found one base away.

The time point tag for this specimen amounts to: baseline before first vaccination. Vaccinee samples came from UK trials COV001 and COV002, including a single-blind randomized controlled phase 2/3 trial of AZD1222 (ChAdOx1 nCoV-19) in healthy adults. For TCRbeta chain sequencing, PBMC samples from trial participants were taken at day 0 and at day 28 after the second dose. The germline V gene yields MDHEN for CDR1 and SYDVKM for CDR2. The CDR3 starts with the cysteine, ends with the phenylalanine, and has 12 residues. Of all the DNA, just the CDR3 is kept, 36 bases in frame from base 1. V is reduced by 11 bases and J by 3 bases, leaving a spacing of 14 bases between them. Study-wide findings and limitations: Participants were mostly white British and included more females than males, and it was suggested by the authors that clonal diversity may have been underestimated. Epitopes outside the regions mutated in the B.1.351 and B.1.1.7 variants were reportedly recognized by nearly half of the unique spike-specific TCRs. Only 5 to 7 AZD1222 recipients were SARS-CoV-2 seropositive at baseline, limiting conclusions about previously exposed vaccinees. The 56-69-year group was small, and its depth increase did not reach significance, likely because of low power. Vaccine-associated CD4 TCRs spanned the whole spike protein, with dominant responses in regions 160-218 and 743-854. A significant rise in spike-specific TCR breadth and depth was observed after two AZD1222 doses relative to day 0 and relative to MenACWY recipients. No day 14 peak-response samples were available, so repertoires were characterized only after the peak T cell response.

The sequencing here drew on peripheral blood, taken on day 0 of AZD1222 vaccination. Recombination joined TRBV28 with TRBJ2-7, with the D gene not clear enough to name. This receptor was taken from an adult in good health. The nucleotides read TGTGCCGCCTCCGGGTTTCTCTACGAGCAGTACTTC. Its translation reads: CAASGFLYEQYF.